This T cell receptor beta chain was sequenced in a study of blood T cell repertoires in COVID-19. Study details: Samples came from the United States, Italy and Spain, spanning acute and convalescent COVID-19. PBMCs, B-cell-depleted T cells, or T cells provided the cDNA or gDNA that made up the material.

Germline values: CDR1 GTSNPN, CDR2 SVGIG (reference sequence). The length of the CDR3 is 13 residues. With V trimmed by 2 bases and J by 9 bases, 6 bases remained unmatched. Per the study methods: The assay estimated nucleated cells by amplifying reference gene primers. Sequencing used immunoSEQ multiplex PCR; TCRdb keeps in-frame clones, though not all of them. V and J calls and clone size follow that table, whereas D and trimming were derived from the DNA. The sample has more than 60,000 clones, about 83% seen once. The sample was peripheral blood. The sequence derives from a woman at least 80 years old with active or convalescent COVID-19. The chain is built from TRBV30 and TRBJ2-1, with 8 bases aligning to TRBD2. DNA of the CDR3: TGTGCCTGGAGTAGGGCTAGCGGGTTTGAGCAGTTCTTC. As protein: CAWSRASGFEQFF.